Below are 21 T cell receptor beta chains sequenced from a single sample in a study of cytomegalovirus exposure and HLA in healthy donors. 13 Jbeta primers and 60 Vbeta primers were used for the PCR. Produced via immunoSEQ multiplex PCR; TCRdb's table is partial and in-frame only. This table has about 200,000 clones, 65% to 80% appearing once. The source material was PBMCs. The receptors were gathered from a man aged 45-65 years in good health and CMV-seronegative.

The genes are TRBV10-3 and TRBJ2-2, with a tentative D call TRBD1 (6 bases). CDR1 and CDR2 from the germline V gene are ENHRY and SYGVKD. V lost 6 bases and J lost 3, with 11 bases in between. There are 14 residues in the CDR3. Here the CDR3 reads CAIRGARDTGELFF. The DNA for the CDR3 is TGTGCCATCAGGGGGGCACGGGACACCGGGGAGCTGTTTTTT.

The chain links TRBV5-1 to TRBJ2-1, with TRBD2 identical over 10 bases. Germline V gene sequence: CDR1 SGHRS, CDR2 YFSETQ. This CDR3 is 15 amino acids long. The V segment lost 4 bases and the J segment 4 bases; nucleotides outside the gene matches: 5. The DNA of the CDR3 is TGCGCCAGCAGCGGTGGACTAGCGGTTTACAATGAGCAGTTCTTC. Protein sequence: CASSGGLAVYNEQFF.

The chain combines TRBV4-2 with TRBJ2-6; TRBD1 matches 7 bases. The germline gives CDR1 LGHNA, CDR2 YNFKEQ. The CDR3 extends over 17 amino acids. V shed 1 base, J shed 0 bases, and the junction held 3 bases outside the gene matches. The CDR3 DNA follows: TGTGCCAGCAGCCAAGTGCAGGGGGTCTCTGGGGCCAACGTCCTGACTTTC. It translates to CASSQVQGVSGANVLTF.

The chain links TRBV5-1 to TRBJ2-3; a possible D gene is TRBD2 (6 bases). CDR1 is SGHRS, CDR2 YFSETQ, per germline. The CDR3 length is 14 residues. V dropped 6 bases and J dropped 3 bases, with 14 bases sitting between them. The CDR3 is CASMGGFSTDTQYF. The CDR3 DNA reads TGCGCCAGCATGGGGGGTTTTTCGACAGATACGCAGTATTTT.

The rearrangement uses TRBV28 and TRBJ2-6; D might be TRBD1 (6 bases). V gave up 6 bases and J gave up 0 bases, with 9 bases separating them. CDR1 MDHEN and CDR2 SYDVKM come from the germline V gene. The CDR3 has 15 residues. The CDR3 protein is CASRTDSSGANVLTF. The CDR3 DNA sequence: TGTGCCAGCAGGACGGACAGCTCTGGGGCCAACGTCCTGACTTTC. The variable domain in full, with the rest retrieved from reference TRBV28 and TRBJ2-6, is DVKVTQSSRYLVKRTGEKVFLECVQDMDHENMFWYRQDPGLGLRLIYFSYDVKMKEKGDIPEGYSVSREKKERFSLILESASTNQTSMYLCASRTDSSGANVLTFGAGSRLTVL.

The CDR3, as DNA: TGTGCCAGCAGTTTAAAGGGGGACTATGGCTACACCTTC. Translation gives CASSLKGDYGYTF. The chain carries TRBV28 and TRBJ1-2; possibly TRBD1 for D (6 bases). Germline V gene sequence: CDR1 MDHEN, CDR2 SYDVKM. The CDR3 covers 13 residues. With 2 bases removed from V and 3 bases from J, the gap between germline ends came to 7 bases.

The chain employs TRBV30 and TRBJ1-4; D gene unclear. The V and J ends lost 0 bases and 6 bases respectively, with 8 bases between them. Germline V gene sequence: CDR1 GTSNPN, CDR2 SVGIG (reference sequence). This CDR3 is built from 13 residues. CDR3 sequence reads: CAWSVHLDEKLFF. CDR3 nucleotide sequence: TGTGCCTGGAGTGTGCACTTGGATGAAAAACTGTTTTTT.

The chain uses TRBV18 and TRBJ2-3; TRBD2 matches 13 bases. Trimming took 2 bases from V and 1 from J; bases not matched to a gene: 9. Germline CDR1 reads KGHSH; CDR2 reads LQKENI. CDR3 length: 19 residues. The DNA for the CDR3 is TGTGCCAGCTCACCAAGGGCCAGGACTAGCGGGAGAGGCACAGATACGCAGTATTTT. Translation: CASSPRARTSGRGTDTQYF. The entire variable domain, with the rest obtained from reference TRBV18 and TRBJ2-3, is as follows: NAGVMQNPRHLVRRRGQEARLRCSPMKGHSHVYWYRQLPEEGLKFMVYLQKENIIDESGMPKERFSAEFPKEGPSILRIQQVVRGDSAAYFCASSPRARTSGRGTDTQYFGPGTRLTVL.

CDR3 bases: TGTGCCAGCCAGGCGTACGGCGAGCAGTACTTC. Its translation is CASQAYGEQYF. The chain is built from TRBV28 and TRBJ2-7; D is ambiguous. Germline CDR1 reads MDHEN; CDR2 reads SYDVKM. CDR3 length: 11 residues. The germline V and J ends were trimmed by 8 bases and 6 bases, with 11 bases remaining between them.

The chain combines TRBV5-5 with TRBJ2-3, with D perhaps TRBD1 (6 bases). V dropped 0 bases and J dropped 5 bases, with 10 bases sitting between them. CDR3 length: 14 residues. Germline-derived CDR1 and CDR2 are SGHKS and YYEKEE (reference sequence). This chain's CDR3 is CASSLGWGQDTQYF. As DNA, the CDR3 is TGTGCCAGCAGCTTGGGGTGGGGGCAAGATACGCAGTATTTT.

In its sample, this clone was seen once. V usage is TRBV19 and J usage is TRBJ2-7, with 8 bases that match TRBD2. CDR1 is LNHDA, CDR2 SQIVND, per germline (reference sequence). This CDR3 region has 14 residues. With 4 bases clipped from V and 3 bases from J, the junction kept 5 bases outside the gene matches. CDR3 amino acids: CASSRREVNYEQYF. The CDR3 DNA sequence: TGTGCCAGTAGTAGGCGGGAGGTTAACTACGAGCAGTACTTC.

In DNA, the CDR3 is TGTGCCAGCAAAGGGGCGGGAAGGGCGGATACGCAGTATTTT. Its translation: CASKGAGRADTQYF. The V call is TRBV27, the J call TRBJ2-3, with D maybe TRBD2 (6 bases). Trimming took 7 bases from V and 6 from J, leaving 17 bases between them. This CDR3 region has 14 residues. Germline V gene lookup returns CDR1 MNHEY and CDR2 SMNVEV (reference sequence).

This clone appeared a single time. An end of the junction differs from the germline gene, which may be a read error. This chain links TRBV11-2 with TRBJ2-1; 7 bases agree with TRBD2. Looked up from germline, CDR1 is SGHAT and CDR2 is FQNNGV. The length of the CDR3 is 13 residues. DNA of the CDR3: TGTGCCAGCAGCTCCTCAGGTCTCCGGGACTATGTCTTC. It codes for CASSSSGLRDYVF.

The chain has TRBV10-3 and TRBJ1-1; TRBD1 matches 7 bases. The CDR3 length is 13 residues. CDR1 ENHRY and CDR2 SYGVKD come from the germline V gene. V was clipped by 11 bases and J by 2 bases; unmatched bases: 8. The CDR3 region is CAAGDRDNTEAFF. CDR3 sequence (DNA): TGTGCCGCCGGCGACAGGGATAACACTGAAGCTTTCTTT.

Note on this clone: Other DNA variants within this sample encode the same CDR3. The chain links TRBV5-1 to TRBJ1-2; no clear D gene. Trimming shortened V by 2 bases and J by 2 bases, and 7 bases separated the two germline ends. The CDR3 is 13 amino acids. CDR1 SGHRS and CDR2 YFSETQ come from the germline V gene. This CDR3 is CASSLQENYGYTF. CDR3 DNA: TGCGCCAGCAGCTTACAAGAAAACTATGGCTACACCTTC.

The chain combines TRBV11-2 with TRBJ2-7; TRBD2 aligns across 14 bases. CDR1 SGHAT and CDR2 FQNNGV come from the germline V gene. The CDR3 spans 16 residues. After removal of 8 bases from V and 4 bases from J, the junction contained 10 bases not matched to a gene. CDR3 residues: CASARRGTSGSYEQYF. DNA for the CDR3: TGTGCCAGCGCCCGACGAGGGACTAGCGGGAGTTACGAGCAGTACTTC.

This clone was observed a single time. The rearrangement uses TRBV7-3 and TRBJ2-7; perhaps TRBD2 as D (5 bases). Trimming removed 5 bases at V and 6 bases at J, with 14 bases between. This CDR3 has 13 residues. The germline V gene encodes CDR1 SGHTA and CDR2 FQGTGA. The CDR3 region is CASSPTGIGEQYF. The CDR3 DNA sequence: TGTGCCAGCAGCCCCACGGGAATCGGCGAGCAGTACTTC. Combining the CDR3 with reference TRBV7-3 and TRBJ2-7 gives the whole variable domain GAGVSQTPSNKVTEKGKYVELRCDPISGHTALYWYRQSLGQGPEFLIYFQGTGAADDSGLPNDRFFAVRPEGSVSTLKIQRTERGDSAVYLCASSPTGIGEQYFGPGTRLTVT.

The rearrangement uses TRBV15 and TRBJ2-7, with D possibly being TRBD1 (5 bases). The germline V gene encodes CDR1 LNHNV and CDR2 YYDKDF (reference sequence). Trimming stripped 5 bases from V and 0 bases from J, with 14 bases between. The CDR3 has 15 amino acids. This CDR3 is CATSSGLDISYEQYF. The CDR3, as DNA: TGTGCCACCAGCTCTGGGTTGGACATCTCCTACGAGCAGTACTTC.

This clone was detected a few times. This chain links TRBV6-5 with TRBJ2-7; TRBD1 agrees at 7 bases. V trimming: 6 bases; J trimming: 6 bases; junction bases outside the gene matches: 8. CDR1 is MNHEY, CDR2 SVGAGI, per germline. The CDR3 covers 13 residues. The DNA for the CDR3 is TGTGCCAGCAGGCGACAGGGTAGGATCGAGCAGTACTTC. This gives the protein CASRRQGRIEQYF.

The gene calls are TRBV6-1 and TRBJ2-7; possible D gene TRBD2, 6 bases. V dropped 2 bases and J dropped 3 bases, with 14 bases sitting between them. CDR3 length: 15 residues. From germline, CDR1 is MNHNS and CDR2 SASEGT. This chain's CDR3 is CASSETAPGLYEQYF. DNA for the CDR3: TGTGCCAGCAGTGAAACGGCCCCGGGACTCTACGAGCAGTACTTC.

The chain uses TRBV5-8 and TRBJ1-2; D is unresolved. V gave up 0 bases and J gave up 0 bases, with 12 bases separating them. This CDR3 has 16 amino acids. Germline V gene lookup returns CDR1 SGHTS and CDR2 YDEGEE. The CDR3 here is CASSLAGVHSNYGYTF. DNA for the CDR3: TGTGCCAGCAGCTTGGCCGGGGTACACTCTAACTATGGCTACACCTTC.